The rows below give T cell receptor beta chains drawn from one sample of a study of shared clonotypes between healthy human individuals. Using immunoSEQ multiplex PCR, the repertoire was profiled, and TCRdb retains in-frame clones only, with some absent. The data hold around 1.5 million clones, with nearly 99% observed a single time. Sequenced sample: naive CD4+ T cells sorted from blood. These receptors were taken from a man under 40 in good health. The CDR3 runs from the conserved cysteine through the conserved F or W. A D gene is named only where the DNA matches it firmly. A clone size is listed for some rows: how often the clone was seen (once, few, many), or a class if it is expanded.

D gene	V gene	J gene	CDR3 length	clone size	CDR3 protein	CDR3 DNA
NA	TRBV11-3	TRBJ2-3	16	NA	CASSLGGAAGADTQYF	TGTGCCAGCAGCTTAGGGGGGGCGGCGGGAGCAGATACGCAGTATTTT
NA	TRBV5-1	TRBJ2-1	14	NA	CASSLGGGLYEQFF	TGCGCCAGCAGCTTGGGAGGAGGACTGTACGAGCAGTTCTTC
NA	TRBV7-2	TRBJ2-2	14	NA	CASSLGGSPRELFF	TGTGCCAGCAGCTTAGGAGGGAGCCCCCGGGAGCTGTTTTTT
TRBD1	TRBV5-1	TRBJ2-1	15	NA	CASSLRDRDYGEQFF	TGCGCCAGCAGCTTGCGGGACAGGGATTACGGTGAGCAGTTCTTC
TRBD2	TRBV5-1	TRBJ2-3	16	NA	CASSLRAGGDTDTQYF	TGCGCCAGCAGCTTGCGGGCGGGAGGGGACACAGATACGCAGTATTTT
NA	TRBV9	TRBJ2-7	14	NA	CASSATGQTYEQYF	TGTGCCAGCAGCGCAACCGGACAAACCTACGAGCAGTACTTC
NA	TRBV11-3	TRBJ2-1	14	NA	CASSLGREYNEQFF	TGTGCCAGCAGCTTGGGACGGGAATACAATGAGCAGTTCTTC
NA	TRBV7-9	TRBJ2-1	13	NA	CASSLGAPNEQFF	TGTGCCAGCAGCTTAGGGGCCCCCAATGAGCAGTTCTTC
NA	TRBV25-1	TRBJ2-1	12	NA	CASSAPLNEQFF	TGTGCCAGCAGTGCCCCTCTTAATGAGCAGTTCTTC
NA	TRBV19	TRBJ1-5	15	NA	CASRIGRYSNQPQHF	TGTGCCAGTAGAATAGGCAGGTATAGCAATCAGCCCCAGCATTTT
NA	TRBV4-2	TRBJ2-7	20	NA	CASSRKARPARASLTYEQYF	TGTGCCAGCAGCCGCAAAGCCCGTCCCGCACGAGCATCTTTAACCTACGAGCAGTACTTC
TRBD1	TRBV19	TRBJ2-7	15	NA	CASSSYRDRVYEQYF	TGTGCCAGTAGTTCCTACCGGGACAGGGTCTACGAGCAGTACTTC
TRBD1	TRBV2	TRBJ2-5	13	NA	CASSQQGDETQYF	TGTGCCAGCAGTCAACAGGGGGACGAGACCCAGTACTTC
NA	TRBV6-6	TRBJ2-1	15	NA	CASSYPLVGYNEQFF	TGTGCCAGCAGTTACCCCCTAGTGGGGTACAATGAGCAGTTCTTC
NA	TRBV28	TRBJ1-5	16	NA	CASSLVRSHSNQPQHF	TGTGCCAGCAGTTTAGTCAGATCACATAGCAATCAGCCCCAGCATTTT
TRBD2	TRBV5-8	TRBJ2-1	17	once	CASSWETSGSSYNEQFF	TGTGCCAGCAGCTGGGAGACTAGCGGGAGCTCCTACAATGAGCAGTTCTTC
NA	TRBV7-2	TRBJ1-1	17	NA	CASSLAPRGGIAAEAFF	TGTGCCAGCAGCTTAGCCCCAAGGGGGGGGATCGCAGCTGAAGCTTTCTTT
TRBD2	TRBV7-2	TRBJ2-5	16	NA	CASSSSGTSWQETQYF	TGTGCCAGCAGCTCATCCGGGACTAGCTGGCAAGAGACCCAGTACTTC
NA	TRBV7-9	TRBJ1-4	15	NA	CASSFVGLANEKLFF	TGTGCCAGCAGCTTCGTTGGGTTAGCTAATGAAAAACTGTTTTTT
NA	TRBV29-1	TRBJ2-3	8	NA	CSGDTQYF	TGCAGCGGGGATACGCAGTATTTT
TRBD2	TRBV5-1	TRBJ2-1	18	NA	CASSTGTIASSSYNEQFF	TGCGCCAGCAGCACGGGGACTATCGCGAGCAGCTCCTACAATGAGCAGTTCTTC
TRBD2	TRBV11-2	TRBJ2-1	17	NA	CASSLSSGRFYYNEQFF	TGTGCCAGCAGCTTATCTAGCGGGAGGTTTTATTACAATGAGCAGTTCTTC
TRBD1	TRBV2	TRBJ2-2	13	NA	CASRETGPGELFF	TGTGCCAGCAGGGAGACAGGGCCCGGGGAGCTGTTTTTT
NA	TRBV29-1	TRBJ1-1	14	NA	CSPRRRGTDTEAFF	TGCAGCCCACGGAGACGGGGGACGGACACTGAAGCTTTCTTT
NA	TRBV29-1	TRBJ2-5	13	once	CSLYGGRKETQYF	TGCAGTTTATATGGGGGGAGGAAAGAGACCCAGTACTTC
NA	TRBV7-9	TRBJ1-2	14	NA	CASSLPGTQGGYTF	TGTGCCAGCAGCCTGCCAGGGACTCAAGGTGGCTACACCTTC
TRBD1	TRBV6-5	TRBJ2-5	12	NA	CASRQGAETQYF	TGTGCCAGCAGACAGGGGGCCGAGACCCAGTACTTC
TRBD1	TRBV18	TRBJ1-4	19	NA	CASSPLGQGASLQGEKLFF	TGTGCCAGCTCACCACTCGGACAGGGGGCGAGTCTTCAGGGTGAAAAACTGTTTTTT